This T cell receptor (beta chain) was obtained from a study of cytomegalovirus exposure and HLA in healthy donors. Trimming left V 0 bases short and J 1 base short, with 11 bases between. This CDR3 has 15 residues. Per the germline V gene, CDR1 is SGDLS and CDR2 is YYNGEE. Libraries were prepared by immunoSEQ multiplex PCR; TCRdb keeps only in-frame clonotypes and omits some of them. The profile covers about 160,000 clones, with about 90% appearing a single time and roughly 5.8% taken by the ten largest. The TCR was taken from a woman in her 30s in good health and CMV-seronegative. What was sequenced was PBMCs. This chain links TRBV9 with TRBJ2-7, with D perhaps TRBD1 (6 bases). The CDR3 spells CASSVETGSSYEQYF. CDR3 sequence (DNA): TGTGCCAGCAGCGTAGAGACAGGAAGTTCCTACGAGCAGTACTTC.